The clone carrying this TCR beta chain was recorded many times. Its antigen is unknown. V lost 8 bases, J lost 6 bases, and 10 bases stayed unmatched. CDR3 size: 14 residues. The time point was: newly diagnosed GD, antithyroid drugs for less than 3 months. Construction of the TCR library relied on RNA isolated from PBMCs. Collection of peripheral blood (roughly 9 milliliters) was done using EDTA tubes. This entry belongs to a study of regulatory T cells in long-lasting Graves disease. In the study overall: Under 3 months of antithyroid drugs had been taken by newly diagnosed Graves' patients. Study results and caveats: New patients shared roughly 980 public clonotypes, fewer than the approximately 2,500 shared by persistent patients.

Combining iRepertoire HTBI primers with Arm-PCR of CDR3 regions, the authors built TCR beta libraries. Original data processing: Identification of gene segments yielded some 61 TRBV and about 14 TRBJ across samples. MiXCR was run by TCRdb on the multiplex PCR reads, yielding one entry per CDR3 protein. The V and J calls reflect TCRdb's pipeline rather than the authors' work. The sample contains about 220,000 distinct CDR3 sequences, 15% to 20% of which appear only once. The sample also formed part of further work on T cells in Graves' hyperthyroidism and ophthalmopathy.

The source material was peripheral blood mononuclear cells (PBMCs), sampled at new diagnosis, from a patient treated with antithyroid drugs. J is TRBJ2-3 and V is TRBV12-3 or TRBV12-4; TRBD1 agrees at 8 bases. The sequence was obtained from a woman aged 25 to 39 with Graves disease. The CDR3: CASLGQGEVDTQYF. The CDR3 DNA reads TGTGCCAGCCTCGGACAGGGTGAAGTGGATACGCAGTATTTT.